This T cell receptor beta chain was documented in a study of early T cells in non-severe SARS-CoV-2 infection. CDR3 length: 13 residues. The V end was cut by 3 bases, the J end by 5 bases, with 10 bases between. Looked up from germline, CDR1 is PRHDT and CDR2 is FYEKMQ (reference sequence). This clonotype was counted ten times or more. Researchers tagged individual cDNA molecules with unique molecular identifiers. MiXCR was run by TCRdb on the 5' RACE reads, yielding one entry per CDR3 protein. The sample includes over 35,000 distinct CDR3 sequences, 4.6% of them seen just once. J is TRBJ1-2 and V is TRBV13; a weak D match, TRBD1 (6 bases). This receptor was obtained from an adult who was a healthcare worker with PCR-confirmed SARS-CoV-2 infection or an uninfected control (not recorded which). The sample taken for sequencing was whole blood. CDR3 amino acids: CASSFGGSYGYTF. Written as DNA, the CDR3 is TGTGCCAGCAGCTTTGGGGGCAGTTATGGCTACACCTTC.